This T cell receptor beta chain was captured in a study of early T cells in non-severe SARS-CoV-2 infection. V was pared by 5 bases and J by 7 bases, with 15 bases between. Germline V gene sequence: CDR1 MNHEY, CDR2 SMNVEV (reference sequence). The CDR3 extends over 14 amino acids. The TCR library protocol was used to attach unique molecular identifiers. These identifiers were attached to individual cDNA molecules. TCRdb recomputed calls from the 5' RACE reads with MiXCR, one row per CDR3 protein. The sample includes about 84,000 distinct CDR3 sequences, 12% of them seen just once. The sequencing input was whole blood. The gene calls are TRBV27 and TRBJ2-1; TRBD2 might be the D (5 bases). The sequence was obtained from an adult who was a healthcare worker with PCR-confirmed SARS-CoV-2 infection or an uninfected control (not recorded which). The CDR3 nucleotides are TGTGCCAGCAGTGCCGTCCTGACGGGGAATGAGCAGTTCTTC. This gives the protein CASSAVLTGNEQFF.